This T cell receptor (beta chain) came from a study of spatial heterogeneity in lung cancer. Overall study: Bulk RNA-seq from matched material yielded a T cell module score that correlated strongly with TCR transcript counts in tumor regions.

Overall study findings and caveats: How many expanded intratumoral alpha and beta TCRs were present tracked the tumor mutation count, which was a count of nonsynonymous mutations. The recorded estimate of tumor T cell coverage is about 6.4% for alpha chains and 13% for beta chains.

This clonotype was detected ten times or more. Its antigen is currently unknown. This beta chain turned up in a library designed for alpha chains; as an off-target read, its abundance says little. This sample's time point: sample taken at primary tumor resection. The donors, 72 patients with untreated early-stage non-small cell lung cancer, provided the samples. Single TCR cDNA molecules each had their own unique molecular identifier. A single record per CDR3 protein comes from TCRdb applying MiXCR to the 5' RACE reads. The sample includes around 20,000 distinct CDR3 sequences, approximately 9.5% of them seen just once. The germline CDR1 and CDR2 sequences are SGHTA and FQGNSA. Trimming left V 0 bases short and J 2 bases short, with 15 bases between. The CDR3 is 17 residues long.

The source of this sequence is a female donor with early-stage non-small cell lung cancer. This sequence joins TRBV7-2 and TRBJ2-3, with D tentatively TRBD2 (6 bases). The starting material was lung tumor tissue, obtained at surgery. In DNA form, the CDR3 reads TGTGCCAGCAGCTTAGCCCGGGGTAGCGGCGCCACAGATACGCAGTATTTT. It codes for CASSLARGSGATDTQYF.